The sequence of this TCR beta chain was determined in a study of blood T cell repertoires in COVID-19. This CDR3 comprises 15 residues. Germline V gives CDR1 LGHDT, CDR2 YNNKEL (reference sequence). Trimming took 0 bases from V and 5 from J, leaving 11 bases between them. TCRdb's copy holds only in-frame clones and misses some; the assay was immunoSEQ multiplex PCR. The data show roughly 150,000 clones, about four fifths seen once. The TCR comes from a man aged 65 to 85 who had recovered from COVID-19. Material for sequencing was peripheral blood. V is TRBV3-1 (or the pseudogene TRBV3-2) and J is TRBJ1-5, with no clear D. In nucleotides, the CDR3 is TGTGCCAGCAGCCAAGATCTAGCCAGCTATCAGCCCCAGCATTTT. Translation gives CASSQDLASYQPQHF.